These 15 T cell receptor beta chains share one sample of origin, sequenced in a study of T-cell memory formation after mild COVID-19. TCRdb redid the calling of the 5' RACE reads with MiXCR, one entry per CDR3 protein. The repertoire has about half a million distinct CDR3 sequences, 15% to 20% of them found once; the top ten carry 9% to 15%. The sequenced sample consisted of PBMCs or a T cell subset sorted from them (not recorded which). The source is an adult woman who had mild COVID-19 (a few samples of this study predate the infection). Cell type and time point are not known.

This clonotype was counted a single time. The chain has TRBV6-2 or TRBV6-3 and TRBJ2-3; D is ambiguous. Trimming removed 6 bases from V and 5 bases from J, with 15 bases in between. The CDR3 spans 14 residues. Germline assignment: CDR1 MNHEY and CDR2 SVGEGT. DNA of the CDR3: TGTGCCAGCAGCCAGCCGTTTGTCGGAGATACGCAGTATTTT. It specifies CASSQPFVGDTQYF.

This clonotype was observed a handful of times. V and J are TRBV20-1 and TRBJ2-5, with D possibly being TRBD1 or TRBD2 (6 bases each). The CDR3 is made up of 13 amino acids. CDR1 and CDR2 (germline): DFQATT, SNEGSKA (reference sequence). The CDR3 spells CSARRGRVETQYF. In DNA form, the CDR3 reads TGCAGCGCCCGCCGGGGGCGTGTAGAGACCCAGTACTTC.

This clonotype appeared a few times. This CDR3 is CASSVEGSQLETQYF. CDR3 sequence (DNA): TGTGCCAGCAGCGTAGAGGGCAGCCAGCTCGAGACCCAGTACTTC. The rearrangement links TRBV9 to TRBJ2-5; no reliable D call. Trimming removed 0 bases from V and 5 bases from J, with 14 bases in between. Germline assignment: CDR1 SGDLS and CDR2 YYNGEE. The CDR3 sequence is 15 residues long.

This clonotype was observed a handful of times. The gene calls are TRBV7-8 and TRBJ1-2, with TRBD1 matching over 10 bases. With 5 bases clipped from V and 4 bases from J, the junction kept 4 bases outside the gene matches. The germline V gene has CDR1 SGHVS and CDR2 FQNEAQ. The CDR3 length is 14 residues. CDR3 sequence (DNA): TGTGCCAGCAGCCGGGACAGGGGAACCTATGGCTACACCTTC. Translation gives CASSRDRGTYGYTF.

V is TRBV20-1 and J is TRBJ2-1; tentative D call: TRBD2 (6 bases). Germline V CDR1 and CDR2: DFQATT, SNEGSKA (reference sequence). This CDR3 has 16 residues. CDR3 bases: TGCAGCGGGACGGGACTGGCGCGTACGGCCTACAATGAGCAGTTCTTC. Translated: CSGTGLARTAYNEQFF.

The rearrangement uses TRBV7-2 and TRBJ2-3; no clear D gene. Germline loops: CDR1 SGHTA, CDR2 FQGNSA. V was clipped by 5 bases and J by 8 bases, with 11 bases between them. The CDR3 spans 12 residues. The CDR3, as DNA: TGTGCCAGCAGCCCAGTAGGGCGTACGCAGTATTTT. It encodes CASSPVGRTQYF. Variable domain in full (rest from reference TRBV7-2 and TRBJ2-3): GAGVSQSPSNKVTEKGKDVELRCDPISGHTALYWYRQSLGQGLEFLIYFQGNSAPDKSGLPSDRFSAERTGGSVSTLTIQRTQQEDSAVYLCASSPVGRTQYFGPGTRLTVL.

The chain couples TRBV2 to TRBJ2-1; 12 nucleotides match TRBD1. The germline V gene has CDR1 SNHLY and CDR2 FYNNEI. CDR3 length equals 16 residues. V dropped 5 bases and J dropped 6; count of bases not matched to a gene: 8. The CDR3 loop reads CASSSSGTGGFNEQFF. CDR3 sequence (DNA): TGTGCCAGCAGTTCCTCAGGGACAGGGGGCTTCAATGAGCAGTTCTTC.

V is TRBV28 and J is TRBJ2-4; D remains unclear. The CDR3 has 13 residues. In germline, CDR1 is MDHEN, CDR2 SYDVKM. Trimming cost V 6 bases and J 1 base, with 7 bases left between them. CDR3 nucleotides: TGTGCCAGCAGCCCCGAGGCCAAAAACATTCAGTACTTC. It translates to CASSPEAKNIQYF.

Only a few counts were recorded for this clonotype. The V and J genes are TRBV3-1 and TRBJ2-5, with TRBD2 matching over 13 bases. The CDR3 extends over 16 amino acids. Germline CDR1 reads LGHDT; CDR2 reads YNNKEL (reference sequence). V trimming: 1 base; J trimming: 5 bases; junction bases outside the gene matches: 4. The CDR3 loop reads CASSQGTSGSGETQYF. The DNA of the CDR3 is TGTGCCAGCAGCCAAGGGACTAGCGGGAGCGGGGAGACCCAGTACTTC.

This clonotype occurred a few times. This chain joins TRBV29-1 and TRBJ2-7; D not resolved. Germline V gives CDR1 SQVTM, CDR2 ANQGSEA. The CDR3 runs to 12 residues. The ends were cut back, 8 bases at V and 1 base at J, with 12 bases in the middle. DNA of the CDR3: TGCAGCTATACAGTAAATTCCTACGAGCAGTACTTC. It encodes CSYTVNSYEQYF.

This sequence joins TRBV20-1 and TRBJ2-3; no clear D gene. V was pared by 6 bases and J by 1 base, with 14 bases between. CDR1 and CDR2 (germline): DFQATT, SNEGSKA (reference sequence). The CDR3 contains 14 residues. DNA of the CDR3: TGCAGTGCCATACCTCACGTCGGCACAGATACGCAGTATTTT. Translated: CSAIPHVGTDTQYF.

The chain couples TRBV7-3 to TRBJ2-3; possibly TRBD1 or TRBD2 for D (6 bases each). The germline V gene has CDR1 SGHTA and CDR2 FQGTGA. V lost 2 bases to trimming and J lost 3 bases, with 15 bases between them. The CDR3 loop spans 16 amino acids. As DNA, the CDR3 is TGTGCCAGCAGCTTAGGGGGGCTGGGGATTACAGATACGCAGTATTTT. Translation gives CASSLGGLGITDTQYF.

The gene calls are TRBV5-1 and TRBJ2-4; possible D gene TRBD2, 5 bases. The V and J ends lost 0 bases and 8 bases respectively, with 15 bases between them. The CDR3 runs to 15 residues. Germline CDR1 is SGHRS and CDR2 is YFSETQ. Here the CDR3 DNA reads TGCGCCAGCAGCTTGGAGGTCGAAAAGGAGGACATTCAGTACTTC. It specifies CASSLEVEKEDIQYF.

This clonotype has a handful of counts. This chain connects TRBV20-1 to TRBJ1-6; no clear D gene. V dropped 6 bases and J dropped 13 bases, with 16 bases sitting between them. The V gene's germline CDR1 is DFQATT and CDR2 SNEGSKA (reference sequence). There are 12 residues in the CDR3. The CDR3, as DNA: TGCAGTGCCCTACCCGCAGCAGCTCCCCTCCACTTT. Translating it yields CSALPAAAPLHF.

The J gene is TRBJ2-7, the V gene TRBV6-5; D may be TRBD2 (5 bases). The CDR3 is 15 amino acids. In germline, CDR1 is MNHEY, CDR2 SVGAGI. The germline V and J ends were trimmed by 0 bases and 0 bases, with 9 bases remaining between them. This CDR3 is CASSYSRGNSYEQYF. CDR3 nucleotide sequence: TGTGCCAGCAGTTACTCGAGAGGGAACTCCTACGAGCAGTACTTC.